This T cell receptor (beta chain) emerged from a study of T cell clones after liver transplantation. Trimming shortened V by 2 bases and J by 1 base, and 8 bases separated the two germline ends. Looked up from germline, CDR1 is MNHNS and CDR2 is SASEGT. CDR3 length: 15 amino acids. The table came from immunoSEQ multiplex PCR; TCRdb's copy has only in-frame clones and leaves some out. The profile covers some 80,000 clones, with 84% appearing a single time and less than 2.5% taken by the ten largest. The receptor's source is a human patient who received a liver transplant. The T cells may come from the graft donor. The input for sequencing was CD4+ T cells from blood, taken 48 months after liver transplant. The chain employs TRBV6-1 and TRBJ2-2; D unresolved. This CDR3 is CASSERRGNTGELFF. The CDR3 DNA sequence: TGTGCCAGCAGTGAACGGAGAGGGAACACCGGGGAGCTGTTTTTT.